This T cell receptor beta chain was obtained from a study of blood T cell repertoires in COVID-19. Study context: Whether acute or convalescent, the COVID-19 samples came from the United States, Italy and Spain. In each case, the material was cDNA or gDNA derived from T cells, B-cell-depleted T cells, or PBMCs.

This clone was observed a few times. There are 11 residues in the CDR3. The V gene lost 4 bases and the J gene lost 11 bases, with 11 bases spanning the gap. Germline lookup yields CDR1 MDHEN and CDR2 SYDVKM. As processed by the authors: It was from reference gene primer amplification that nucleated cell counts were estimated. The assay was immunoSEQ multiplex PCR, and TCRdb's table has in-frame clones only and misses some. V, J and clone size were drawn from that table, and D and trimming were deduced from the DNA. The table records tens of thousands of clones, roughly 85% of them present only once. Sequenced: peripheral blood. The chain combines TRBV28 with TRBJ1-1; D is uncertain. This TCR derives from a man aged 80 or over with acute or convalescent COVID-19. Written as DNA, the CDR3 is TGTGCCAGCAGTTACGGGTTTGGGGCTTTCTTT. It translates to CASSYGFGAFF.